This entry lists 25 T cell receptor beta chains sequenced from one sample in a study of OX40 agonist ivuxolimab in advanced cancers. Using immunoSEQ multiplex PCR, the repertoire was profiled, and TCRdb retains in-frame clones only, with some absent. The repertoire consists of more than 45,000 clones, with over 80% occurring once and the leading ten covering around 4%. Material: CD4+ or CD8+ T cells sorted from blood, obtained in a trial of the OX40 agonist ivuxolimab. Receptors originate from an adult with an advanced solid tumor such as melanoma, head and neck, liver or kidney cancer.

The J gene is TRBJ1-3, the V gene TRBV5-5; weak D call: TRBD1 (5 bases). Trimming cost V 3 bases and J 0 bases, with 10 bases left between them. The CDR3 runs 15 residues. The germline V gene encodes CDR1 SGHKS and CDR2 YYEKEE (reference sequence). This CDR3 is CASSSEGFSGNTIYF. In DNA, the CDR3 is TGTGCCAGCAGCTCCGAGGGGTTCTCTGGAAACACCATATATTTT.

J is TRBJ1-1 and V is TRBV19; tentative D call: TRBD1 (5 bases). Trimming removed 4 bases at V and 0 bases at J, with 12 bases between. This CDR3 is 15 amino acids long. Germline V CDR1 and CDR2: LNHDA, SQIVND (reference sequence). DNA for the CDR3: TGTGCCAGTAGTACCTCGGGACTCTTGAACACTGAAGCTTTCTTT. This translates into CASSTSGLLNTEAFF.

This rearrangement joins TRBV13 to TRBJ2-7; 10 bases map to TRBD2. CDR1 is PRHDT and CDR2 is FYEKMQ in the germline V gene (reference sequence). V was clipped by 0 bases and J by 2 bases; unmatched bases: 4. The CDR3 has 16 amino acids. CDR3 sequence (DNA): TGTGCCAGCAGCTTAGGAGCTAGCGGGAGAACCTACGAGCAGTACTTC. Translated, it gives CASSLGASGRTYEQYF. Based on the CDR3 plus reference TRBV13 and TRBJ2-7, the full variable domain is AAGVIQSPRHLIKEKRETATLKCYPIPRHDTVYWYQQGPGQDPQFLISFYEKMQSDKGSIPDRFSAQQFSDYHSELNMSSLELGDSALYFCASSLGASGRTYEQYFGPGTRLTVT.

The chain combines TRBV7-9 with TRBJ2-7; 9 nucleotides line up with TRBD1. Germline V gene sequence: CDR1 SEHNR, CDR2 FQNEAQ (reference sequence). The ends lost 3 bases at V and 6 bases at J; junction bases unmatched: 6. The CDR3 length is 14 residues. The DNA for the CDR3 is TGTGCCAGCAGCTTCGCAGGACAGGGGAGCGAGCAGTACTTC. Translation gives CASSFAGQGSEQYF. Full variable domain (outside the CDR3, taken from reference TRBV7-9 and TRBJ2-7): DTGVSQNPRHKITKRGQNVTFRCDPISEHNRLYWYRQTLGQGPEFLTYFQNEAQLEKSRLLSDRFSAERPKGSFSTLEIQRTEQGDSAMYLCASSFAGQGSEQYFGPGTRLTVT.

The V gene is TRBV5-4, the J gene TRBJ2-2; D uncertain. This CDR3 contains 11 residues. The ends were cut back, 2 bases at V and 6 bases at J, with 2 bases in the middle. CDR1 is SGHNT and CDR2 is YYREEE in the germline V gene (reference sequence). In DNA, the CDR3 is TGTGCCAGCAGCTTATCCGGGGAGCTGTTTTTT. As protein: CASSLSGELFF. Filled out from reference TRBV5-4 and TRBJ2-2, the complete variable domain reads ETGVTQSPTHLIKTRGQQVTLRCSSQSGHNTVSWYQQALGQGPQFIFQYYREEENGRGNFPPRFSGLQFPNYSSELNVNALELDDSALYLCASSLSGELFFGEGSRLTVL.

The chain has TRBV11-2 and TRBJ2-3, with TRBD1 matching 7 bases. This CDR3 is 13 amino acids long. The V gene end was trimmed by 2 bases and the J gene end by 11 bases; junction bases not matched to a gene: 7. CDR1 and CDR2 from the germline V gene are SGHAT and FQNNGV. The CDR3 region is CASSLQGEIEQYF. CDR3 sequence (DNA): TGTGCCAGCAGCTTACAGGGGGAGATAGAGCAGTATTTT.

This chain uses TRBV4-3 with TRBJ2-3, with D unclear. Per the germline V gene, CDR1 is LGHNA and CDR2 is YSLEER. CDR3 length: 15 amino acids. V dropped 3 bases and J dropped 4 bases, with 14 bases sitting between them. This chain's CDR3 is CASSHSRNRADTQYF. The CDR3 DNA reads TGCGCCAGCAGCCACTCTAGAAATAGGGCAGATACGCAGTATTTT.

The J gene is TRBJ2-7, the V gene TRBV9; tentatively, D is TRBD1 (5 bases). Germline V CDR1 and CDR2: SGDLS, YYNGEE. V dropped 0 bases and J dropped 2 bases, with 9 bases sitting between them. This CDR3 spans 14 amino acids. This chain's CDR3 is CASSVGGRAYEQYF. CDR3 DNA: TGTGCCAGCAGCGTAGGGGGCAGGGCCTACGAGCAGTACTTC.

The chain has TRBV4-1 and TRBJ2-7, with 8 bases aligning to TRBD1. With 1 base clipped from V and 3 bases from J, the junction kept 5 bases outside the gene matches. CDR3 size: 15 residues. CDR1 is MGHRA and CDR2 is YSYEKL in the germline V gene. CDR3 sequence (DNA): TGCGCCAGCAGCCAAGCGCGGGACAGGCGCTACGAGCAGTACTTC. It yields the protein CASSQARDRRYEQYF.

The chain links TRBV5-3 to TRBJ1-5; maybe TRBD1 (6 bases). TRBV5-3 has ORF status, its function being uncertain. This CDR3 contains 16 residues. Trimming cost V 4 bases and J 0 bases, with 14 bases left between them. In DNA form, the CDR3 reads TGTGCCAGAAGCCCTGGGACACCTTATAGCAATCAGCCCCAGCATTTT. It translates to CARSPGTPYSNQPQHF.

CDR3 nucleotide sequence: TGTGCCAGAAGCTTGGCGCCCCTGACAGGATGGTACGATGAGCAGTTCTTC. Amino acid sequence: CARSLAPLTGWYDEQFF. The chain joins TRBV5-3 to TRBJ2-1, with D perhaps matching TRBD1 (6 bases). TRBV5-3 is an ORF, with its function uncertain. There are 17 residues in the CDR3. V was pared by 0 bases and J by 8 bases, with 21 bases between.

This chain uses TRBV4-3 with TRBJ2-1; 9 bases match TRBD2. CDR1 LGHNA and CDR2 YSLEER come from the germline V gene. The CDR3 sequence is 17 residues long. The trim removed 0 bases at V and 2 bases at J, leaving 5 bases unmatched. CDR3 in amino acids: CASSQDLSSGAYNEQFF. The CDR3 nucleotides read TGCGCCAGCAGCCAAGATCTGTCTAGCGGGGCCTACAATGAGCAGTTCTTC.

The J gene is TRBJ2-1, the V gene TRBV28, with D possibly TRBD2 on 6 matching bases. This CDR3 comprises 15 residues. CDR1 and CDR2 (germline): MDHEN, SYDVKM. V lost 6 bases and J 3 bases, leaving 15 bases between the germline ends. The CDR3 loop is CASRDDRGFYNEQFF. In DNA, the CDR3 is TGTGCCAGCAGGGACGACCGGGGGTTCTACAATGAGCAGTTCTTC. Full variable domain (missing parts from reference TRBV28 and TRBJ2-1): DVKVTQSSRYLVKRTGEKVFLECVQDMDHENMFWYRQDPGLGLRLIYFSYDVKMKEKGDIPEGYSVSREKKERFSLILESASTNQTSMYLCASRDDRGFYNEQFFGPGTRLTVL.

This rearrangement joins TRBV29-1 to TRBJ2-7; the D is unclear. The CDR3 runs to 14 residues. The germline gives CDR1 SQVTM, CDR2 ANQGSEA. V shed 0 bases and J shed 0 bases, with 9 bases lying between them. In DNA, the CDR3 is TGCAGCGTTGAAGAGGCAGGAAGCTCCTACGAGCAGTACTTC. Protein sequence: CSVEEAGSSYEQYF.

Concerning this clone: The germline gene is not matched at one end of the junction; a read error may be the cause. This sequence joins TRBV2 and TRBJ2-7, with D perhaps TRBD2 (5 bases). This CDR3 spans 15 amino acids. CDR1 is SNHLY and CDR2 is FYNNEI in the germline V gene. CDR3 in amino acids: CASSPMGSSSHEQYF. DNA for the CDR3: TGTGCCAGCAGTCCGATGGGCTCTAGCTCCCACGAGCAGTACTTC.

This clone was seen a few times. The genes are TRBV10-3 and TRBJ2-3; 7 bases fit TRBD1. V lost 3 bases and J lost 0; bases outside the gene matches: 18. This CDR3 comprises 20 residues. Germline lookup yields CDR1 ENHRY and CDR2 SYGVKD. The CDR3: CAISEPRQGRSSSSTDTQYF. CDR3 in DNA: TGTGCCATCAGTGAACCTAGACAGGGCCGATCATCCTCTAGCACAGATACGCAGTATTTT.

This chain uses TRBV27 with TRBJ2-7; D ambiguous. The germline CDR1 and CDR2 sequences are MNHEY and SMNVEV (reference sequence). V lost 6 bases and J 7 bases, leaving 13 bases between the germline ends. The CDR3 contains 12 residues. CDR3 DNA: TGTGCCAGCAGGCCCCTCATGGGGGAGCAGTACTTC. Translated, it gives CASRPLMGEQYF.

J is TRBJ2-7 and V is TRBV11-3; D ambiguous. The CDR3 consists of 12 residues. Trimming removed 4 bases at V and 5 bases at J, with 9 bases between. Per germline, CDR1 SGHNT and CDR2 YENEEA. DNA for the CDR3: TGTGCCAGCAGCTCCCGAGACCACGAGCAGTACTTC. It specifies CASSSRDHEQYF.

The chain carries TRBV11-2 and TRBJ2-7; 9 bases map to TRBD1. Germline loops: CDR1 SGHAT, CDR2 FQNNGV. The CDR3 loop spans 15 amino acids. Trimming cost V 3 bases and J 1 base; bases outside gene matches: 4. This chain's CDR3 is CASSFTGGYSYEQYF. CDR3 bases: TGTGCCAGCAGCTTTACAGGGGGCTATTCCTACGAGCAGTACTTC.

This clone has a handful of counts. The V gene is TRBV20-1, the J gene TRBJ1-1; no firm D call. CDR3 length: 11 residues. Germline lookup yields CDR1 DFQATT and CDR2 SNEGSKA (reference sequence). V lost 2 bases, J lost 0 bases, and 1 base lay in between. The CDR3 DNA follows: TGCAGTGCTAGACTGAACACTGAAGCTTTCTTT. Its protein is CSARLNTEAFF.

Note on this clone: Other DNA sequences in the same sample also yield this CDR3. CDR3 residues: CASSQGEGRYEQYF. In DNA form, the CDR3 reads TGCGCCAGCAGCCAGGGGGAAGGACGCTACGAGCAGTACTTC. This chain links TRBV4-3 with TRBJ2-7; D assignment may be TRBD1 or TRBD2 (5 bases each). V was trimmed by 3 bases and J by 3 bases, leaving 12 bases between them. Germline assignment: CDR1 LGHNA and CDR2 YSLEER. The CDR3 has 14 residues.

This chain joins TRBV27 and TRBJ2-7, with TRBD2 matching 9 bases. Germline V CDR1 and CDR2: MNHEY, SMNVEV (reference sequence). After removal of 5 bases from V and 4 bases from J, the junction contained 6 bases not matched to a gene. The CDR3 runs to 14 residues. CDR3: CASSLRLAGYEQYF. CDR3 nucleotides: TGTGCCAGCAGTCTACGGCTAGCGGGGTACGAGCAGTACTTC.

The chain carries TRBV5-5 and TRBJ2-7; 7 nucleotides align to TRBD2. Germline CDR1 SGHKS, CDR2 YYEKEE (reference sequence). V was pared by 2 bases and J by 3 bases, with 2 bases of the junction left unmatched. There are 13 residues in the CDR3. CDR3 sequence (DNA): TGTGCCAGCAGCTTTGGGGGGGACTACGAGCAGTACTTC. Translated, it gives CASSFGGDYEQYF.

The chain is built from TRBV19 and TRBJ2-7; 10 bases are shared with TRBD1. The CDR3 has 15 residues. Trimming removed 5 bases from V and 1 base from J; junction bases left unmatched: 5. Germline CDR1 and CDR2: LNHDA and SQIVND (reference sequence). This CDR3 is CASSPGQGPSYEQYF. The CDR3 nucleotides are TGTGCCAGTAGTCCGGGACAGGGGCCTTCCTACGAGCAGTACTTC. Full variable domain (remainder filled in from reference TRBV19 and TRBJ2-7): DGGITQSPKYLFRKEGQNVTLSCEQNLNHDAMYWYRQDPGQGLRLIYYSQIVNDFQKGDIAEGYSVSREKKESFPLTVTSAQKNPTAFYLCASSPGQGPSYEQYFGPGTRLTVT.

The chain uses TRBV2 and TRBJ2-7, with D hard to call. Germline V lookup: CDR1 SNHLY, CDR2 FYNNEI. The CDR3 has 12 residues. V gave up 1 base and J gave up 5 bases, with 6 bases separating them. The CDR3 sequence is CASSEEENEQYF. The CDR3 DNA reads TGTGCCAGCAGTGAAGAGGAGAACGAGCAGTACTTC. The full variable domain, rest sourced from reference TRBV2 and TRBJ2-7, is EPEVTQTPSHQVTQMGQEVILRCVPISNHLYFYWYRQILGQKVEFLVSFYNNEISEKSEIFDDQFSVERPDGSNFTLKIRSTKLEDSAMYFCASSEEENEQYFGPGTRLTVT.